This TCR beta chain was profiled in a study of identical twins. The CDR3 has 16 amino acids. V was pared by 7 bases and J by 2 bases, with 20 bases between. Germline-derived CDR1 and CDR2 are MNHEY and SVGAGI. Via MiXCR, TCRdb re-called the 5' RACE reads, giving one row per CDR3 protein. The table has 1.5 million or so distinct CDR3 sequences, roughly a third seen once. This clonotype was seen just once. The chain uses TRBV6-5 and TRBJ1-1; D gene unclear. The sample comprised cord blood. The clonotype originates from a newborn girl in good health. The CDR3 sequence is CASKITRPENNTEAFF. The CDR3 DNA is TGTGCCAGCAAGATTACACGACCAGAAAATAACACTGAAGCTTTCTTT.